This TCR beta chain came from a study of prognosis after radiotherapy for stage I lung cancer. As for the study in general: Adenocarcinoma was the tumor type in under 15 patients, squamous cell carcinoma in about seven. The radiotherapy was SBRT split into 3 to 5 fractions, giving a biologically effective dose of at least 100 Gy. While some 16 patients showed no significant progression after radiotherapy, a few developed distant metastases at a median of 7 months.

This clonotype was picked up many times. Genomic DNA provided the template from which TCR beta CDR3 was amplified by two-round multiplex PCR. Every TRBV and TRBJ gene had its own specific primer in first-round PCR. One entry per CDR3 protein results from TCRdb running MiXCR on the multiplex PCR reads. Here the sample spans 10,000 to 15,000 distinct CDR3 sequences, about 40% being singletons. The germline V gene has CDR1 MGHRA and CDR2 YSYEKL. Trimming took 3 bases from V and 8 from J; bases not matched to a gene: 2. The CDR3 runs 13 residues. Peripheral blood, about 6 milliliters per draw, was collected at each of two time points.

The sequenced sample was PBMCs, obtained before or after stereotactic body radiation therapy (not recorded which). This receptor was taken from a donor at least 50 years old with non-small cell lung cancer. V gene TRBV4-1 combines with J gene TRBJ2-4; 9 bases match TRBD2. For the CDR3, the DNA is TGCGCCAGCAGCCATGCGGGGGGGGACATTCAGTACTTC. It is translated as CASSHAGGDIQYF.